This T cell receptor beta chain comes out of a study of blood T cell repertoires in COVID-19. The overall study: T cells, B-cell-depleted T cells, or PBMCs provided the cDNA or gDNA that served as material.

Per the study methods: Reference gene primer amplification in the assay estimated nucleated cell counts. Sequencing was performed with immunoSEQ multiplex PCR; in TCRdb, only in-frame clones are kept and a portion is missing. V and J calls plus clone size are reproduced from that table; the DNA served to infer D and trimming. The sample yields some 350,000 clones, 85% to 90% seen once. V was clipped by 4 bases and J by 6 bases; unmatched bases: 9. CDR1 is SGHNT, CDR2 YYREEE, per germline (reference sequence). CDR3 length: 15 amino acids. The TCR sequence derives from a young man who had recovered from COVID-19. Source material: PBMCs or T cells enriched from blood (not recorded which). J is TRBJ2-3 and V is TRBV5-4; TRBD1 aligns across 9 bases. The CDR3 is CASSLPGQGKDTQYF. CDR3 bases: TGTGCCAGCAGCCTACCGGGACAGGGAAAGGATACGCAGTATTTT.